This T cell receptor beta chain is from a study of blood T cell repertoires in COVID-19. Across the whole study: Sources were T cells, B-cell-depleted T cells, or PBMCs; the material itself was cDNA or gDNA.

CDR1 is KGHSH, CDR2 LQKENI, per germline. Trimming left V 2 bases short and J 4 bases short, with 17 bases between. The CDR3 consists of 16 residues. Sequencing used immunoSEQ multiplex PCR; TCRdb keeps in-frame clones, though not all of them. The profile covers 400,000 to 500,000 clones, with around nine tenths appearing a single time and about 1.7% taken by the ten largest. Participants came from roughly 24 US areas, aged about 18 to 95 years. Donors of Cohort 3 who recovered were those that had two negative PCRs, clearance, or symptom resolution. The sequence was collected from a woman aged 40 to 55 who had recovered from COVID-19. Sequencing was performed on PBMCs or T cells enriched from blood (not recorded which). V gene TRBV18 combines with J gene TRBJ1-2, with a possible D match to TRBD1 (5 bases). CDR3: CASSPGGSLSFYGYTF. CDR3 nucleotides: TGTGCCAGCTCACCAGGGGGGTCGCTTTCCTTCTATGGCTACACCTTC.